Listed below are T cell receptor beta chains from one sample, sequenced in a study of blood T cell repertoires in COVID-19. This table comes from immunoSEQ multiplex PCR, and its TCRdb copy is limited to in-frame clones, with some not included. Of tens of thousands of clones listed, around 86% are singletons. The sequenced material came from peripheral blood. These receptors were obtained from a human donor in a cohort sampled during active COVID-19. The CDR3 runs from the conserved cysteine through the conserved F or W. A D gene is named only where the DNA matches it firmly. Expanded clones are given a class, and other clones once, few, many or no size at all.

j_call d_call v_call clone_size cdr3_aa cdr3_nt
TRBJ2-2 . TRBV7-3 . CASSAMSVYTGELFF TGTGCCAGCAGCGCAATGTCGGTGTACACCGGGGAGCTGTTTTTT
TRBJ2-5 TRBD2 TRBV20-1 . CSASRTSGGQETQYF TGCAGTGCTAGTCGGACTAGCGGGGGCCAAGAGACCCAGTACTTC
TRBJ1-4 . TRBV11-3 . CASRGPGSGEKLFF TGTGCCAGCAGAGGTCCGGGGTCGGGTGAAAAACTGTTTTTT
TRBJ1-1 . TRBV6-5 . CASTAGSEAFF TGTGCCAGCACCGCCGGGAGTGAAGCTTTCTTT
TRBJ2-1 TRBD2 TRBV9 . CASSLKALLAGDTYNEQFF TGTGCCAGCAGCCTCAAGGCCCTACTAGCGGGGGACACCTACAATGAGCAGTTCTTC
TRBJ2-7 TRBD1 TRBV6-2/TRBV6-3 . CASSRDRETYEQYF TGTGCCAGCAGTCGCGACAGGGAAACCTACGAGCAGTACTTC
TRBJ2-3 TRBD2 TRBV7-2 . CASSLLAVATDTQYF TGTGCCAGCAGCCTACTAGCGGTGGCCACAGATACGCAGTATTTT
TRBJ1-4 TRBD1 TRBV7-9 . CASSNRDRDEKLFF TGTGCCAGCAGCAACCGGGACAGGGATGAAAAACTGTTTTTT
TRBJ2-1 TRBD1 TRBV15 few CATSAGQGNNEQFF TGTGCCACCAGCGCGGGACAGGGGAACAATGAGCAGTTCTTC
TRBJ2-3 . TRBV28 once CASSLGKQETDTQYF TGTGCCAGCAGTTTAGGAAAACAGGAAACAGATACGCAGTATTTT
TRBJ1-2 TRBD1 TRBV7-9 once CASRRDRVGYTF TGTGCCAGCAGGCGGGACAGGGTTGGCTACACCTTC
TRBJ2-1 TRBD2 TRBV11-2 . CASSLDGTSGIPSYNEQFF TGTGCCAGCAGCTTAGATGGGACTAGCGGGATTCCCTCCTACAATGAGCAGTTCTTC
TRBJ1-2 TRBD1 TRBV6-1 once CASSGGTGQGIDYGYTF TGTGCCAGCAGTGGGGGGACCGGACAGGGAATCGACTATGGCTACACCTTC
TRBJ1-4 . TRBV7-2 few CASSLGAGIAETLFF TGTGCCAGCAGCTTAGGGGCAGGGATCGCCGAGACACTGTTTTTT
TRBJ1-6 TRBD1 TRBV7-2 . CASSFRTGLNSPLHF TGTGCCAGCAGCTTCAGGACAGGGCTAAATTCACCCCTCCACTTT
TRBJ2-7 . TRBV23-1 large CASSQSRLATAYEQYF TGCGCCAGCAGTCAATCGAGGCTAGCTACGGCCTACGAGCAGTACTTC
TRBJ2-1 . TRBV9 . CASSSTGTANNEQFF TGTGCCAGCAGCTCCACCGGGACTGCGAACAATGAGCAGTTCTTC
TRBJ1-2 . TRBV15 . CATSREYSSRAFGYGYTF TGTGCCACCAGCAGAGAGTACTCGTCGAGGGCATTTGGCTATGGCTACACCTTC
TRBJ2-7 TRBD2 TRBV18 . CASSPGRGGNLFYEQYF TGTGCCAGCTCACCAGGGCGGGGGGGCAATCTGTTTTACGAGCAGTACTTC
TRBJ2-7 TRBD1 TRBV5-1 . CASSPQGADYEQYF TGCGCCAGCAGCCCACAGGGGGCGGACTACGAGCAGTACTTC
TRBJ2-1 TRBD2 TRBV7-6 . CASSLNARGLAGDEQFF TGTGCCAGCAGCCTAAACGCACGCGGGCTAGCGGGAGATGAGCAGTTCTTC
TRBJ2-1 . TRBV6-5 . CASSVMGGPNNEQFF TGTGCCAGCAGCGTCATGGGGGGACCTAACAATGAGCAGTTCTTC
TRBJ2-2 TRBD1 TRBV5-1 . CASRQGPGELFF TGCGCCAGCAGACAGGGGCCCGGGGAGCTGTTTTTT
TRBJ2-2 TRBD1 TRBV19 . CASSIRTGNTGELFF TGTGCCAGTAGTATTCGGACAGGGAACACCGGGGAGCTGTTTTTT
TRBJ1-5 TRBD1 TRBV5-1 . CASSPGQASNQPQHF TGCGCCAGCAGCCCGGGACAGGCGAGCAATCAGCCCCAGCATTTT
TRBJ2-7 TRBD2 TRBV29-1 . CSASSGDSYEQYF TGCAGCGCTTCTAGCGGGGACTCCTACGAGCAGTACTTC
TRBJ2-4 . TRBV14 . CASSRRGAKNIQYF TGTGCCAGCAGCCGGCGCGGGGCCAAAAACATTCAGTACTTC
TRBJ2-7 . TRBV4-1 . CASSLTEGTVGGYEQYF TGCGCCAGCAGCCTTACGGAGGGGACAGTAGGAGGCTACGAGCAGTACTTC
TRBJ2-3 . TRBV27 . CASSFYVLPVAGFTDTQYF TGTGCCAGCAGTTTTTACGTGCTGCCAGTCGCCGGGTTCACAGATACGCAGTATTTT
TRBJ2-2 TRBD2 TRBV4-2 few CASSQEAGDTGELFF TGTGCCAGCAGCCAAGAAGCGGGAGACACCGGGGAGCTGTTTTTT
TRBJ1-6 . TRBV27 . CASSYQVNSPLHF TGTGCCAGCAGTTATCAGGTGAATTCACCCCTCCACTTT
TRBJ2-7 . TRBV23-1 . CASSAEILVQYF TGCGCCAGCAGTGCTGAGATCCTCGTGCAGTACTTC
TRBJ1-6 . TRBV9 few CASRGLGSSYNSPLHF TGTGCCAGCAGGGGTTTAGGGAGCTCCTATAATTCACCCCTCCACTTT
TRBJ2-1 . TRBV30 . CAWSYPGFGGSYNEQFF TGTGCCTGGAGCTATCCGGGATTTGGCGGGTCCTACAATGAGCAGTTCTTC
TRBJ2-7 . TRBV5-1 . CASSPQVDGSYEQYF TGCGCCAGCAGCCCCCAGGTGGATGGGTCCTACGAGCAGTACTTC
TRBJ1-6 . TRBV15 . CATSRDPPGYNSPLHF TGTGCCACCAGCAGAGATCCCCCGGGTTATAATTCACCCCTCCACTTT
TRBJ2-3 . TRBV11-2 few CASSLRMGSGFTDTQYF TGTGCCAGCAGCTTAAGAATGGGTAGCGGATTCACAGATACGCAGTATTTT
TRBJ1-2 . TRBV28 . CASSSSWRPGIF TGTGCCAGCAGTTCCTCGTGGAGGCCGGGGATATTC
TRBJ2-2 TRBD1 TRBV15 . CATSRVDRDAGELFF TGTGCCACCAGCAGAGTGGACAGGGATGCCGGGGAGCTGTTTTTT
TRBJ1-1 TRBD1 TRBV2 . CASSQGENTEAFF TGTGCCAGCAGCCAGGGGGAGAACACTGAAGCTTTCTTT
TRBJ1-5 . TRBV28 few CASILRKDQPQHF TGTGCCAGCATACTGCGTAAAGATCAGCCCCAGCATTTT
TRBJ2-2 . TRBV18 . CASSPMSTGELFF TGTGCCAGCTCACCAATGAGCACCGGGGAGCTGTTTTTT
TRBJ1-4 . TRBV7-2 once CASSTKTAEKLFF TGTGCCAGCAGCACGAAGACAGCAGAAAAACTGTTTTTT
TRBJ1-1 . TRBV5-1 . CASSLVPKYRGGEDTEAFF TGCGCCAGCAGCTTGGTCCCGAAGTACCGCGGGGGGGAGGACACTGAAGCTTTCTTT
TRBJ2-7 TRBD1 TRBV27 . CASSILGQGAYEQYF TGTGCCAGCAGTATCCTGGGACAGGGGGCGTACGAGCAGTACTTC
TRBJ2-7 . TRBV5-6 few CASSLSAYEQYF TGTGCCAGCAGCTTGTCCGCCTACGAGCAGTACTTC
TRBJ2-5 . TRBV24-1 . CATSDRGHPYQETQYF TGTGCCACCAGTGATAGGGGACACCCGTACCAAGAGACCCAGTACTTC
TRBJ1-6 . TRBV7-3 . CASSLQGHDNSPLHF TGTGCCAGCAGCTTACAGGGGCACGATAATTCACCCCTCCACTTT
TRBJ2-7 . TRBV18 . CASSPPSGRGYEQYF TGTGCCAGCTCACCCCCTAGCGGCAGGGGCTACGAGCAGTACTTC
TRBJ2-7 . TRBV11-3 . CASGGGKGVTYEQYF TGTGCCAGCGGGGGAGGGAAGGGGGTTACCTACGAGCAGTACTTC
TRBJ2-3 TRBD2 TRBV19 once CASSTLPAGGNTDTQYF TGTGCCAGTAGTACCCTCCCGGCGGGGGGAAACACAGATACGCAGTATTTT
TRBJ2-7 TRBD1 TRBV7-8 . CASSLTGAASYEQYF TGTGCCAGCAGCTTAACAGGGGCTGCGTCCTACGAGCAGTACTTC
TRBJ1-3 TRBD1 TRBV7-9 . CASSLGTGANSLTGNTIYF TGTGCCAGCAGCTTAGGGACAGGGGCCAACAGTCTGACTGGAAACACCATATATTTT
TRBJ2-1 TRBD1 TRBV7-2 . CASSSPRDRGLDNEQFF TGTGCCAGCAGCTCCCCTAGGGACAGGGGGCTCGACAATGAGCAGTTCTTC
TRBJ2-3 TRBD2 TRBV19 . CASSIGNSGVPDTQYF TGTGCCAGTAGTATCGGGAATAGCGGGGTTCCCGATACGCAGTATTTT
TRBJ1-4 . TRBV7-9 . CASSSPKGVGEKLFF TGTGCCAGCAGCTCTCCTAAAGGGGTTGGTGAAAAACTGTTTTTT
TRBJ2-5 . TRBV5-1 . CASSRGNQETQYF TGCGCCAGCAGTCGGGGTAACCAAGAGACCCAGTACTTC